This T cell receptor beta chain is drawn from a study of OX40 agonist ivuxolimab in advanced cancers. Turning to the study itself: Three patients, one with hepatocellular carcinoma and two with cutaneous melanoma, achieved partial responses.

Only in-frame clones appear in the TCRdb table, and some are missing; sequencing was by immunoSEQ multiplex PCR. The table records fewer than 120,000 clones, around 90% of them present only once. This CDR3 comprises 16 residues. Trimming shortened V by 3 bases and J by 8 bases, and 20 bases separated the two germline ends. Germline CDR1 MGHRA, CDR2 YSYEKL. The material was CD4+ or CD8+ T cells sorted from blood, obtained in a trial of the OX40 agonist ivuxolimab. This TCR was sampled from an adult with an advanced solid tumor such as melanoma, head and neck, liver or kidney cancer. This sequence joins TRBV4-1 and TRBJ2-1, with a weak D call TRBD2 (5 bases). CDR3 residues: CASSHGRSGRRDEQFF. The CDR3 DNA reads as TGCGCCAGCAGCCACGGCCGTTCTGGCAGGCGGGATGAGCAGTTCTTC.